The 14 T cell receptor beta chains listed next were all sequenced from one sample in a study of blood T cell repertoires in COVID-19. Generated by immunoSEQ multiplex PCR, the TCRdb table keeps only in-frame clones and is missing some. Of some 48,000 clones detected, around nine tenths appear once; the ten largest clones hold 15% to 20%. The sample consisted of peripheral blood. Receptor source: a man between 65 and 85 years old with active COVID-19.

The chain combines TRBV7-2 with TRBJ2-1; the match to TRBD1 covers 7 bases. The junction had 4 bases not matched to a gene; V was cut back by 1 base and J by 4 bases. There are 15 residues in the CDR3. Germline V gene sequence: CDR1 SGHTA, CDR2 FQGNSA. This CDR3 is CASSLDGTDYNEQFF. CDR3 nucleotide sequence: TGTGCCAGCAGCTTAGACGGGACAGATTACAATGAGCAGTTCTTC.

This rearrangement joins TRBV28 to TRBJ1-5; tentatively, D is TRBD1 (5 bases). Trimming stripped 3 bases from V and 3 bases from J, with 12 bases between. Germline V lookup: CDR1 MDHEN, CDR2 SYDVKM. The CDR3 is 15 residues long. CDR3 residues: CASSFVTALNQPQHF. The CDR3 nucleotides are TGTGCCAGCAGTTTTGTGACAGCCCTCAATCAGCCCCAGCATTTT.

Here the CDR3 reads CASSPQGPYGYTF. Here the CDR3 DNA reads TGCGCCAGCAGCCCACAGGGGCCCTATGGCTACACCTTC. J is TRBJ1-2 and V is TRBV5-1; TRBD1 agrees at 7 bases. Germline V gene sequence: CDR1 SGHRS, CDR2 YFSETQ. The CDR3 runs to 13 residues. Germline trimming cut 4 bases from V and 4 bases from J; bases unmatched to any gene: 4.

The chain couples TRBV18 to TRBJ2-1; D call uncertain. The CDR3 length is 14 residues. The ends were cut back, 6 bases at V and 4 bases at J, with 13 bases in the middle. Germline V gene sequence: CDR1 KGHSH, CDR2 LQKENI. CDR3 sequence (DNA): TGTGCCAGCTCCAAGGAGAGGTCATACAATGAGCAGTTCTTC. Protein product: CASSKERSYNEQFF.

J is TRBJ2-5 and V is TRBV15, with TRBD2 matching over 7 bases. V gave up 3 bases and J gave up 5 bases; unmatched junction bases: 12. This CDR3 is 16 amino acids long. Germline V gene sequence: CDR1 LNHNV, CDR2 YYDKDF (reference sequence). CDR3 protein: CATSSSRLAGLETQYF. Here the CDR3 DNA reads TGTGCCACCAGCAGTTCCCGACTAGCAGGATTGGAGACCCAGTACTTC.

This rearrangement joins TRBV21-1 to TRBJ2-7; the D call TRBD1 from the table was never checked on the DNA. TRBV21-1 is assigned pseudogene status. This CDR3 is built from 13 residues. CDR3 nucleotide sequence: TGTGCCAGCAGCAAAGCGACAGGCTACGAGCAGTACTTC. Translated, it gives CASSKATGYEQYF.

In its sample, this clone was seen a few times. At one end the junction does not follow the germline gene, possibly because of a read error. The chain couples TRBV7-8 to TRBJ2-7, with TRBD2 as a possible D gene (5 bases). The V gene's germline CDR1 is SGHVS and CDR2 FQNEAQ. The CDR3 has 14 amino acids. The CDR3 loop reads CASSLPGNSHEQYF. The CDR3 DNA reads TGTGCCAGCAGCTTGCCCGGGAACTCCCACGAGCAGTACTTC. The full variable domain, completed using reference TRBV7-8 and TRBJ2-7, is GAGVSQSPRYKVAKRGQDVALRCDPISGHVSLFWYQQALGQGPEFLTYFQNEAQLDKSGLPSDRFFAERPEGSVSTLKIQRTQQEDSAVYLCASSLPGNSHEQYFGPGTRLTVT.

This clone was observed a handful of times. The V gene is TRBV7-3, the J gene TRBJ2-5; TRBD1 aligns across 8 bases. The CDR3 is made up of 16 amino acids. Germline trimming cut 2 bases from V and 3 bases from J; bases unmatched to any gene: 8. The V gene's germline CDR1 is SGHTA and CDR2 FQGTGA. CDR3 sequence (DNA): TGTGCCAGCAGCTTACTAGGGACAGGTCCCGAAGAGACCCAGTACTTC. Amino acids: CASSLLGTGPEETQYF.

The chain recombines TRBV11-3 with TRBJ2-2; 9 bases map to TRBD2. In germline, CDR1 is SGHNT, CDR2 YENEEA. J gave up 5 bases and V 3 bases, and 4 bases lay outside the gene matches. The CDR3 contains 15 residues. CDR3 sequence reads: CASSFAGGQTGELFF. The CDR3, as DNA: TGTGCCAGCAGCTTTGCGGGGGGGCAAACCGGGGAGCTGTTTTTT.

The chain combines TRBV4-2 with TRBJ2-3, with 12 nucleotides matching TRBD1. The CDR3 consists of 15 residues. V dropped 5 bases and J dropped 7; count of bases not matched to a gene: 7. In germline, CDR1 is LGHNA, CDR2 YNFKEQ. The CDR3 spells CASSSRDRGPNTQYF. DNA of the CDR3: TGTGCCAGCAGCTCCCGGGACAGGGGGCCAAATACGCAGTATTTT.

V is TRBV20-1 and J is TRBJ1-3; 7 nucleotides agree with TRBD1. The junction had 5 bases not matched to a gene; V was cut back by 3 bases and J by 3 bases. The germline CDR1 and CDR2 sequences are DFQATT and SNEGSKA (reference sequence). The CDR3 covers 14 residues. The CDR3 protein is CSASYRGVGNTIYF. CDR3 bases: TGCAGTGCTAGTTACAGGGGAGTTGGAAACACCATATATTTT.

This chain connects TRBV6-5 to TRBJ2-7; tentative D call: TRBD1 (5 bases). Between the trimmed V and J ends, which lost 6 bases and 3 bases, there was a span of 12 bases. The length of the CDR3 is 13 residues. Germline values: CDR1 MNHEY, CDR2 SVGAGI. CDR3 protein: CASRSVGHYEQYF. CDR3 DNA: TGTGCCAGCAGATCGGTCGGACACTACGAGCAGTACTTC.

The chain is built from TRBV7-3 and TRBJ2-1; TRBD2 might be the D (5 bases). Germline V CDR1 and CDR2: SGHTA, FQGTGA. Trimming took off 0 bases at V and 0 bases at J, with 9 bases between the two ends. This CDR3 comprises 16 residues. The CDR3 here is CASSLTWTGSYNEQFF. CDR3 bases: TGTGCCAGCAGCTTAACCTGGACTGGCTCCTACAATGAGCAGTTCTTC.

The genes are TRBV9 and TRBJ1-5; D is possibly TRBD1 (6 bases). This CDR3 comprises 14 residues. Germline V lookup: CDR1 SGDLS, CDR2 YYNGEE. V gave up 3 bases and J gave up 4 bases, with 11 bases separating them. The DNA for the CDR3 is TGTGCCAGCAGCGGAGGGGGGGGAAATCAGCCCCAGCATTTT. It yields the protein CASSGGGGNQPQHF.